These 26 T cell receptor beta chains were all obtained from the same sample, sequenced in a study of blood T cell repertoires in COVID-19 (TCRdb year 2020). Library construction relied on the immunoSEQ multiplex PCR assay. In its TCRdb copy, this immuneACCESS table keeps in-frame sequences only and misses some clones. Where compared with another copy, unresolved V genes explain less than half of these, and the others have no known cause. In this sample the table shows some 48,000 clones, 65% to 90% of which occur a single time. The ten largest clones capture 2.5% to 3% of the sample. Sequencing input: peripheral blood. These TCRs come from a woman older than 75 with acute or convalescent COVID-19.

The V and J genes are TRBV7-8 and TRBJ2-1; 12 bases align to TRBD2. The CDR3 contains 15 residues. With V trimmed by 2 bases and J by 9 bases, 5 bases remained unmatched. Germline assignment: CDR1 SGHVS and CDR2 FQNEAQ. CDR3 nucleotides: TGTGCCAGCAGCTTAACACTAGCGGGGGGAGGTGAGCAGTTCTTC. Translating gives CASSLTLAGGGEQFF. Using reference TRBV7-8 and TRBJ2-1 for the parts outside the CDR3, the full variable domain is GAGVSQSPRYKVAKRGQDVALRCDPISGHVSLFWYQQALGQGPEFLTYFQNEAQLDKSGLPSDRFFAERPEGSVSTLKIQRTQQEDSAVYLCASSLTLAGGGEQFFGPGTRLTVL.

This chain links TRBV2 with TRBJ1-2, with 7 bases identical to TRBD1. V gave up 7 bases and J gave up 3 bases; unmatched junction bases: 11. The CDR3 is 15 residues long. Germline lookup yields CDR1 SNHLY and CDR2 FYNNEI. The CDR3 DNA sequence: TGTGCCAGCATTCTTACTCGGGACAGTTACTATGGCTACACCTTC. Amino acids: CASILTRDSYYGYTF.

This clone was detected only a few times. The V call is TRBV7-9, the J call TRBJ2-1, with 7 bases that match TRBD2. V gave up 6 bases and J gave up 8 bases; unmatched junction bases: 10. CDR3 length equals 14 residues. Per the germline V gene, CDR1 is SEHNR and CDR2 is FQNEAQ (reference sequence). CDR3 in DNA: TGTGCCAGCAGTTCCTCCGGGGGGATGGATGAGCAGTTCTTC. Protein product: CASSSSGGMDEQFF.

The chain employs TRBV5-4 and TRBJ2-5; the match to TRBD2 covers 12 bases. The CDR3 is made up of 16 amino acids. Germline CDR1 and CDR2: SGHNT and YYREEE (reference sequence). V shed 2 bases and J 5 bases; nucleotides not matched to a gene: 7. CDR3 residues: CASSFASGGAGETQYF. For the CDR3, the DNA is TGTGCCAGCAGCTTTGCTAGCGGGGGGGCTGGGGAGACCCAGTACTTC.

This clone was detected once. V gene TRBV6-1 combines with J gene TRBJ2-6; perhaps TRBD2 as D (6 bases). Germline CDR1 reads MNHNS; CDR2 reads SASEGT. The CDR3 loop spans 19 amino acids. Trimming pared 0 bases from V and 1 base from J, leaving 16 bases between. CDR3 sequence reads: CASSEAIPGTYSGANVLTF. CDR3 nucleotide sequence: TGTGCCAGCAGTGAAGCCATTCCCGGGACTTATTCTGGGGCCAACGTCCTGACTTTC.

The J gene is TRBJ1-1, the V gene TRBV30; unclear D gene. The germline CDR1 and CDR2 sequences are GTSNPN and SVGIG (reference sequence). Trimming left V 0 bases short and J 1 base short, with 9 bases between. The CDR3 covers 14 residues. CDR3 loop: CAWSVEAANTEAFF. Written as DNA, the CDR3 is TGTGCCTGGAGTGTGGAGGCAGCGAACACTGAAGCTTTCTTT.

This chain joins TRBV5-1 and TRBJ2-7; TRBD1 matches 7 bases. The CDR3 runs 15 residues. The ends lost 4 bases at V and 2 bases at J; junction bases unmatched: 9. The germline gives CDR1 SGHRS, CDR2 YFSETQ. CDR3 protein: CASSLGTATPYEQYF. DNA of the CDR3: TGCGCCAGCAGCCTCGGGACAGCGACACCCTACGAGCAGTACTTC.

The chain has TRBV7-2 and TRBJ2-1; D is ambiguous. The CDR3 has 15 amino acids. Germline V gives CDR1 SGHTA, CDR2 FQGNSA. Trimming left V 3 bases short and J 1 base short, with 10 bases between. In DNA form, the CDR3 reads TGTGCCAGCAGCTTTTCTGCAGTTTCCTACAATGAGCAGTTCTTC. It encodes CASSFSAVSYNEQFF.

J is TRBJ2-5 and V is TRBV2, with a weak D call TRBD2 (5 bases). Between the trimmed V and J ends, which lost 7 bases and 2 bases, there was a span of 8 bases. Germline values: CDR1 SNHLY, CDR2 FYNNEI. This CDR3 comprises 12 residues. The CDR3 nucleotides are TGTGCCAGCATTCGGGGTCAAGAGACCCAGTACTTC. It codes for CASIRGQETQYF. The whole variable domain, filled in from reference TRBV2 and TRBJ2-5, reads EPEVTQTPSHQVTQMGQEVILRCVPISNHLYFYWYRQILGQKVEFLVSFYNNEISEKSEIFDDQFSVERPDGSNFTLKIRSTKLEDSAMYFCASIRGQETQYFGPGTRLLVL.

V and J are TRBV4-1 and TRBJ1-3, with D unresolved. Germline lookup yields CDR1 MGHRA and CDR2 YSYEKL. The CDR3 covers 16 residues. The ends were cut back, 4 bases at V and 0 bases at J, with 13 bases in the middle. Here the CDR3 DNA reads TGCGCCAGCAGCCGGGGAGGACGGAACTCTGGAAACACCATATATTTT. Its protein product is CASSRGGRNSGNTIYF.

The rearrangement joins TRBV5-4 to TRBJ1-1; D is ambiguous. The V gene lost 3 bases and the J gene lost 2 bases, with 11 bases spanning the gap. Germline V lookup: CDR1 SGHNT, CDR2 YYREEE (reference sequence). The CDR3 runs to 14 residues. CDR3 sequence (DNA): TGTGCCAGCAGCTCAGGAATAATAAACACTGAAGCTTTCTTT. Amino acid sequence: CASSSGIINTEAFF.

This clone occurred once. The chain employs TRBV19 and TRBJ1-2; weak D call: TRBD1 (6 bases). The CDR3 covers 13 residues. The germline V gene has CDR1 LNHDA and CDR2 SQIVND (reference sequence). Trimming removed 10 bases from V and 1 base from J, with 13 bases in between. CDR3 in DNA: TGTGCCACCAGGGGCCCCTTTAACTATGGCTACACCTTC. This gives the protein CATRGPFNYGYTF. Using reference TRBV19 and TRBJ1-2 for the parts outside the CDR3, the full variable domain is DGGITQSPKYLFRKEGQNVTLSCEQNLNHDAMYWYRQDPGQGLRLIYYSQIVNDFQKGDIAEGYSVSREKKESFPLTVTSAQKNPTAFYLCATRGPFNYGYTFGSGTRLTVV.

The chain is built from TRBV7-3 and TRBJ2-5; the D gene is possibly TRBD1 (8 bases). Trimming pared 4 bases from V and 2 bases from J, leaving 14 bases between. Germline CDR1 is SGHTA and CDR2 is FQGTGA. The CDR3 consists of 15 residues. This CDR3 is CASSSGQGGQETQYF. The CDR3 bases are TGTGCCAGCAGCTCAGGACAGGGAGGGCAAGAGACCCAGTACTTC.

This clone was seen just once. The chain is built from TRBV5-4 and TRBJ2-5; D gene uncertain. V lost 0 bases and J 5 bases, leaving 8 bases between the germline ends. The germline CDR1 and CDR2 sequences are SGHNT and YYREEE (reference sequence). CDR3 length equals 13 residues. DNA of the CDR3: TGTGCCAGCAGCTTGGTTACAATGGAGACCCAGTACTTC. Translation: CASSLVTMETQYF. Supplemented by reference TRBV5-4 and TRBJ2-5, the full variable domain reads ETGVTQSPTHLIKTRGQQVTLRCSSQSGHNTVSWYQQALGQGPQFIFQYYREEENGRGNFPPRFSGLQFPNYSSELNVNALELDDSALYLCASSLVTMETQYFGPGTRLLVL.

This clone was seen only a few times. The gene calls are TRBV2 and TRBJ1-4; TRBD1 is a possible D gene (5 bases). The CDR3 length is 14 residues. The germline V gene encodes CDR1 SNHLY and CDR2 FYNNEI. V shed 6 bases and J shed 6 bases, with 14 bases lying between them. CDR3 in DNA: TGTGCCAGCAGGACACAGGAAAAGCATGAAAAACTGTTTTTT. This encodes CASRTQEKHEKLFF.

This rearrangement joins TRBV5-5 to TRBJ2-6, with a possible D match to TRBD2 (6 bases). The CDR3 totals 17 residues. With 6 bases removed from V and 4 bases from J, the gap between germline ends came to 20 bases. The germline gives CDR1 SGHKS, CDR2 YYEKEE (reference sequence). In DNA form, the CDR3 reads TGTGCCAGCACTCCGACGGGGGTCGGATCCGGGGCCAACGTCCTGACTTTC. Its protein product is CASTPTGVGSGANVLTF.

The CDR3 is CASSYLGAETQYF. CDR3 nucleotides: TGTGCCAGCAGTTACTTAGGAGCAGAGACCCAGTACTTC. The chain joins TRBV6-2 or TRBV6-3 to TRBJ2-5; no clear D gene. From germline, CDR1 is MNHEY and CDR2 SVGEGT. V was pared by 1 base and J by 4 bases, with 7 bases between. The CDR3 is 13 amino acids.

The chain employs TRBV5-6 and TRBJ2-1, with 10 bases aligning to TRBD1. Germline CDR1 is SGHDT and CDR2 is YYEEEE. The CDR3 totals 15 residues. Trimming removed 3 bases from V and 10 bases from J; junction bases left unmatched: 10. CDR3: CASSWGQGQGKEQFF. CDR3 sequence (DNA): TGTGCCAGCAGCTGGGGACAGGGGCAAGGCAAGGAGCAGTTCTTC.

This clone occurred once. This sequence joins TRBV10-3 and TRBJ1-6; D is uncertain. Per the germline V gene, CDR1 is ENHRY and CDR2 is SYGVKD. The CDR3 is 14 amino acids. Trimming shortened V by 0 bases and J by 7 bases, and 7 bases separated the two germline ends. The chain's CDR3 is CAISESRQNSPLHF. The CDR3 DNA reads TGTGCCATCAGTGAGTCGAGACAAAATTCACCCCTCCACTTT.

This clone was seen just once. V gene TRBV12-3 or TRBV12-4 combines with J gene TRBJ2-1; the D is unclear. This CDR3 region has 11 residues. Trimming took 5 bases from V and 9 from J, leaving 8 bases between them. CDR3 coding DNA: TGTGCCAGCAGTCGGTCGTCTGAGCAGTTCTTC. It encodes CASSRSSEQFF.

The chain links TRBV3-1 (or the pseudogene TRBV3-2) to TRBJ1-5, with D perhaps TRBD1 (5 bases). The CDR3 contains 15 residues. CDR1 LGHDT and CDR2 YNNKEL come from the germline V gene (reference sequence). V shed 0 bases and J shed 6 bases, with 12 bases lying between them. DNA of the CDR3: TGTGCCAGCAGCCAAGATCAAGGGGTTGGTCAGCCCCAGCATTTT. Its protein is CASSQDQGVGQPQHF.

The chain uses TRBV25-1 and TRBJ1-2; D is uncertain. The ends were cut back, 3 bases at V and 6 bases at J, with 8 bases in the middle. The germline gives CDR1 MGHDK, CDR2 SYGVNS. The CDR3 runs to 12 residues. This chain's CDR3 is CASSDGFDGYTF. In nucleotides, the CDR3 is TGTGCCAGCAGTGACGGTTTCGATGGCTACACCTTC.

The CDR3 reads CASSLEAGGLEETQYF. The CDR3 nucleotides are TGCGCCAGCAGCTTGGAGGCGGGGGGCCTGGAAGAGACCCAGTACTTC. The gene calls are TRBV5-1 and TRBJ2-5; TRBD2 agrees at 8 bases. Germline lookup yields CDR1 SGHRS and CDR2 YFSETQ. The junction had 7 bases not matched to a gene; V was cut back by 0 bases and J by 3 bases. The CDR3 has 16 residues.

The chain uses TRBV6-4 and TRBJ1-4; tentative D call: TRBD1 (5 bases). The CDR3 is made up of 14 amino acids. Germline lookup yields CDR1 MRHNA and CDR2 SNTAGT. V lost 8 bases, J lost 5 bases, and 15 bases lay in between. DNA for the CDR3: TGTGCCAGCGTTCCCCGACAGAAGAATGAAAAACTGTTTTTT. Protein: CASVPRQKNEKLFF.

Regarding this clone: Other DNA sequences in the same sample also yield this CDR3. The chain recombines TRBV5-1 with TRBJ2-1; D possibly corresponds to TRBD2 (6 bases). Germline lookup yields CDR1 SGHRS and CDR2 YFSETQ. V lost 0 bases to trimming and J lost 0 bases, with 10 bases between them. This CDR3 comprises 16 residues. CDR3 residues: CASSLVGGSSYNEQFF. Written as DNA, the CDR3 is TGCGCCAGCAGCTTGGTTGGGGGGAGCTCCTACAATGAGCAGTTCTTC.

The chain couples TRBV7-9 to TRBJ2-7; D possibly corresponds to TRBD2 (6 bases). Germline loops: CDR1 SEHNR, CDR2 FQNEAQ (reference sequence). This CDR3 region has 14 residues. The V and J ends lost 3 bases and 0 bases respectively, with 9 bases between them. CDR3 protein: CASSFGGTSYEQYF. As DNA, the CDR3 is TGTGCCAGCAGCTTCGGCGGGACCTCCTACGAGCAGTACTTC.